Listed here is a single T cell receptor beta chain. Its antigen is unknown. Repertoires were generated with immunoSEQ multiplex PCR, while TCRdb's copy carries only in-frame clones and drops some. The table shows approximately 300,000 clones, with around 84% occurring only once. This specimen belongs to a study of Ad26.COV2.S vaccination and SARS-CoV-2 variants. Looking at the study overall: This donor came from the COV1001 trial of Ad26.COV2.S.

The study, taken as a whole, reports: Vaccine recipients showed a spike-specific TCR breadth that was higher than in placebo recipients.

Regarding treatment: roughly 19 received Ad26.COV2.S at low or high dose, single or two shots; roughly five received placebo; per-sample allocation not given. Repertoires come from day 63 after the first vaccine or placebo injection. The CDR3 totals 13 residues. V lost 5 bases, J lost 4 bases, and 11 bases lay in between. The source material was peripheral blood, sampled in a trial of Ad26.COV2.S vaccine versus placebo. The gene calls are TRBV12-3 or TRBV12-4 and TRBJ2-5, with D hard to call. The TCR comes from a person aged 18 to 65 who received the Ad26.COV2.S COVID-19 vaccine or a placebo. This CDR3 is CASSLRMAETQYF. DNA of the CDR3: TGTGCCAGCAGTCTCAGGATGGCAGAGACCCAGTACTTC.